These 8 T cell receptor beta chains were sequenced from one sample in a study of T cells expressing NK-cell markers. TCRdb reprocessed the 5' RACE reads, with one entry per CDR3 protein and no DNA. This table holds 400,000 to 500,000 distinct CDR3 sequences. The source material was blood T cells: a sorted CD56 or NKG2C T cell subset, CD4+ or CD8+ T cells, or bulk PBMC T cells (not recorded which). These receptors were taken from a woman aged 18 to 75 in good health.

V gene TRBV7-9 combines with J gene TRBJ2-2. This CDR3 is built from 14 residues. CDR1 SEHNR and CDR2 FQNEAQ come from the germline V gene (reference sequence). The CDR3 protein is CASSLFPSSGELFF.

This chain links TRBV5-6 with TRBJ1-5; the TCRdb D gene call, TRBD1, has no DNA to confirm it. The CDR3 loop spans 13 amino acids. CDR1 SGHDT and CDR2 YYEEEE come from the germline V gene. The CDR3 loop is CASSRDRVQPQHF.

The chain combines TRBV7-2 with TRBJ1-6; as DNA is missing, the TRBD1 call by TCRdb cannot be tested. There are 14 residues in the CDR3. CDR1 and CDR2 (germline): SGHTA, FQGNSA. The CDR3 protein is CASSFGQKHSPLHF.

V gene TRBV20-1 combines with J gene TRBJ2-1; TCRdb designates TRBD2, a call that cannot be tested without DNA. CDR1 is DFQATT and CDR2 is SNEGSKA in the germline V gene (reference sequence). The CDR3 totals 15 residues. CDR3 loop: CSARGTSGKYNEQFF.

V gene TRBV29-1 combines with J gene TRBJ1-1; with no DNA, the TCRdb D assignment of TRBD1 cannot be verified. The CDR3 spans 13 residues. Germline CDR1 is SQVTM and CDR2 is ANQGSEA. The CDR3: CSAPGQGNTEAFF.

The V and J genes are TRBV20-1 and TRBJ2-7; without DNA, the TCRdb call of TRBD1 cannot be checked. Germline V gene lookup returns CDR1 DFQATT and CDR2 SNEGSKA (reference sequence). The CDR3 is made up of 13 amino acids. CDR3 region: CSAQDSPSYEQYF.

The CDR3 region is CASSQDPTILILAGVGDTQYF. The chain carries TRBV3-1 and TRBJ2-3; TCRdb's D gene call, TRBD2, goes unchecked for lack of DNA. This CDR3 region has 21 residues. Germline V gives CDR1 LGHDT, CDR2 YNNKEL (reference sequence).

The CDR3 sequence is CASSPPPPNIQYF. The rearrangement links TRBV7-2 to TRBJ2-4; there is no DNA to check the TCRdb D call of TRBD2. This CDR3 contains 13 residues. Per germline, CDR1 SGHTA and CDR2 FQGNSA.